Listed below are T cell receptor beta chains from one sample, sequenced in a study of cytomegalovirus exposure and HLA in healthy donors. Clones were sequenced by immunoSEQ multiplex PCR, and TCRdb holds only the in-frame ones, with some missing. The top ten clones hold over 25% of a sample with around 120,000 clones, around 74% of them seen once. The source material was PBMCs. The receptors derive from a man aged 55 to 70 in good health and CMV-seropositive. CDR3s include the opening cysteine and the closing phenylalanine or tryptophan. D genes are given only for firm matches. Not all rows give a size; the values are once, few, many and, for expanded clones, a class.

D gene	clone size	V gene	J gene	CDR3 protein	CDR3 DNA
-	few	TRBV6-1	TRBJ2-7	CASRIGGYEQYF	TGTGCCAGCAGGATCGGCGGCTACGAGCAGTACTTC
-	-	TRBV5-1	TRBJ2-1	CASSLRIAYYNEQFF	TGCGCCAGCAGCTTGCGTATTGCCTACTACAATGAGCAGTTCTTC
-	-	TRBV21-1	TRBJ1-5	CASSAGQGLNQPQHF	TGTGCCAGCAGCGCCGGACAGGGGCTCAATCAGCCCCAGCATTTT
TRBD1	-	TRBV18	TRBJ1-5	CASSTGLQPQHF	TGTGCCAGCTCGACAGGGCTTCAGCCCCAGCATTTT
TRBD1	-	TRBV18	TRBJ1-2	CASSQRQGADYGYTF	TGTGCCAGCTCACAAAGACAGGGGGCGGACTATGGCTACACCTTC
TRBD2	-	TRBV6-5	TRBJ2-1	CASSPRLAVRNEQFF	TGTGCCAGCAGCCCACGGCTAGCGGTTCGCAATGAGCAGTTCTTC
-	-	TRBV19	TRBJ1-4	CASSIRQATNEKLFF	TGTGCCAGTAGTATCCGACAGGCCACTAATGAAAAACTGTTTTTT
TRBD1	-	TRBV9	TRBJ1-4	CASSVSTGAIEKLFF	TGTGCCAGCAGCGTATCGACAGGGGCCATTGAAAAACTGTTTTTT
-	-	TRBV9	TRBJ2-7	CASSVEEGPYEQYF	TGTGCCAGCAGCGTAGAGGAGGGGCCCTACGAGCAGTACTTC
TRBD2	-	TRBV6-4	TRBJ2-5	CASCPPGLALLIVQETQYF	TGTGCCAGCTGCCCCCCAGGACTAGCCCTTCTCATCGTCCAAGAGACCCAGTACTTC
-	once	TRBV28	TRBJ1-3	CASSLGVRSGNTIYF	TGTGCCAGCAGTTTGGGCGTCCGCTCTGGAAACACCATATATTTT
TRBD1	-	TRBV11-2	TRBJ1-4	CASSPTGVGKLFF	TGTGCCAGCAGCCCGACAGGGGTAGGGAAACTGTTTTTT
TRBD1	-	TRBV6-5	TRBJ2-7	CASNPSQGVSYEQYF	TGTGCCAGCAATCCCTCACAGGGGGTCTCCTACGAGCAGTACTTC
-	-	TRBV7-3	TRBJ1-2	CASSKNAGWSGGYTF	TGTGCCAGCAGCAAAAACGCAGGGTGGTCTGGAGGCTACACCTTC
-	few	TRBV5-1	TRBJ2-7	CASSPTAVTYEQYF	TGCGCCAGCAGCCCAACAGCGGTTACCTACGAGCAGTACTTC
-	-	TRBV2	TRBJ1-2	CASSPQGPYGYTF	TGTGCCAGCAGCCCACAGGGTCCCTATGGCTACACCTTC
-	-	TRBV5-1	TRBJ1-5	CASSYGDFNQPQHF	TGCGCCAGCAGCTACGGGGACTTCAATCAGCCCCAGCATTTT
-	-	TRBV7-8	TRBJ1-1	CASSLPGNTEAFF	TGTGCCAGCAGCTTACCCGGGAACACTGAAGCTTTCTTT
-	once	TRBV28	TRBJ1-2	CASSFVRAYTF	TGTGCCAGCAGTTTCGTGAGAGCCTACACCTTC
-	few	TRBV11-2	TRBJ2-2	CASSLNTGELFF	TGTGCCAGCAGCCTCAACACCGGGGAGCTGTTTTTT
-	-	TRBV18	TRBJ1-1	CASSFTGNTEAFF	TGTGCCAGCTCTTTTACCGGTAACACTGAAGCTTTCTTT
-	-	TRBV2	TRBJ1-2	CASKELGSFYGYTF	TGTGCCAGCAAGGAGTTAGGGAGCTTCTATGGCTACACCTTC
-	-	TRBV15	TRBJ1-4	CATSRDGTGGEKLFF	TGTGCCACCAGCAGAGATGGGACCGGGGGGGAAAAACTGTTTTTT
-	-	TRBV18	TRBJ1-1	CASSPPGGGANTEAFF	TGTGCCAGCTCACCACCTGGTGGAGGGGCGAACACTGAAGCTTTCTTT
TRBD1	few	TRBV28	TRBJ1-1	CASSSTGQNTEAFF	TGTGCCAGCAGTTCGACAGGGCAGAACACTGAAGCTTTCTTT
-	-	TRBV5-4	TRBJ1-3	CASSLDGGSGNTIYF	TGTGCCAGCAGCCTGGATGGGGGGAGTGGAAACACCATATATTTT
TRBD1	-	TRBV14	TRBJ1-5	CASSPRTGGRNQPQHF	TGTGCCAGCAGCCCGCGGACAGGAGGACGCAATCAGCCCCAGCATTTT
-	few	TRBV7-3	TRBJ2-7	CASSLNPPQGGEQYF	TGTGCCAGCAGCTTAAACCCCCCCCAGGGGGGCGAGCAGTACTTC
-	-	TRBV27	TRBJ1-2	CASSPRANYGYTF	TGTGCCAGCAGTCCCAGGGCTAACTATGGCTACACCTTC
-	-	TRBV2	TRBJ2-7	CASSDRSSYEQYF	TGTGCCAGCAGTGACAGAAGCTCCTACGAGCAGTACTTC
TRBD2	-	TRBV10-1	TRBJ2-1	CASSGGTSYNEQFF	TGCGCCAGCAGTGGGGGGACTAGCTACAATGAGCAGTTCTTC
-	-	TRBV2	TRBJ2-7	CASSAGLSSYEQYF	TGTGCCAGCAGCGCGGGCCTGAGCTCCTACGAGCAGTACTTC
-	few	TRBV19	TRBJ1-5	CASTPGVGGWQPQHF	TGTGCCAGTACCCCCGGAGTTGGGGGCTGGCAGCCCCAGCATTTT
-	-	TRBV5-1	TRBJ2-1	CASSLVGTGVSGGEQFF	TGCGCCAGCAGCTTGGTCGGGACAGGGGTTAGCGGGGGGGAGCAGTTCTTC
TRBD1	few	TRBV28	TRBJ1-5	CASSSNRDRVNQPQHF	TGTGCCAGCAGTTCCAACCGGGACAGGGTGAATCAGCCCCAGCATTTT
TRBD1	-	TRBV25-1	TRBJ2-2	CAGEDKGAMGTGELFF	TGTGCCGGCGAGGACAAGGGGGCCATGGGCACCGGGGAGCTGTTTTTT
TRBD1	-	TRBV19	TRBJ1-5	CASSPGQAPLNQPQHF	TGTGCCAGTAGTCCCGGACAGGCCCCCTTAAATCAGCCCCAGCATTTT
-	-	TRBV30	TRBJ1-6	CVLEPGKHNSPLHF	TGTGTTCTGGAGCCAGGGAAACATAATTCACCCCTCCACTTT
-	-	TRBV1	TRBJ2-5	CTSSQVPNRDTEETQYF	TGCACCAGCAGCCAAGTTCCCAACCGGGACACTGAAGAGACCCAGTACTTC
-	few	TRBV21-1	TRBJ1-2	CASSHHHRVKDYGYTF	TGTGCCAGCAGCCACCACCACAGGGTTAAGGACTATGGCTACACCTTC
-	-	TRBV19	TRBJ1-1	CASSGGRAFF	TGTGCCAGTAGCGGAGGGAGAGCTTTCTTT
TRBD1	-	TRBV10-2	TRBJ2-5	CASSQQGVWEQYF	TGCGCCAGCAGTCAACAGGGGGTGTGGGAGCAGTACTTC
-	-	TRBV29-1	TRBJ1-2	CSVLPSGDSYGYTF	TGCAGCGTTCTCCCCTCGGGGGATAGCTATGGCTACACCTTC
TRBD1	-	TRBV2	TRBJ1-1	CASKVRTGWRGTEAFF	TGTGCCAGCAAGGTTAGGACAGGGTGGCGCGGAACTGAAGCTTTCTTT
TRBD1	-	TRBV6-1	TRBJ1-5	CASSETQGVRGWLGDNQPQHF	TGTGCCAGCAGTGAAACACAGGGGGTGCGGGGCTGGCTGGGGGACAATCAGCCCCAGCATTTT
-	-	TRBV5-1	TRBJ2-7	CASSLVGTEGYEQYF	TGCGCCAGCAGCTTGGTCGGGACGGAGGGCTACGAGCAGTACTTC
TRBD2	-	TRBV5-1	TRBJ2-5	CASSLGAGEETQYF	TGCGCCAGCAGCTTGGGTGCGGGGGAAGAGACCCAGTACTTC
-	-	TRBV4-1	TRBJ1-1	CASSNRDWNTEAFF	TGCGCCAGCTCAAATCGGGACTGGAACACTGAAGCTTTCTTT
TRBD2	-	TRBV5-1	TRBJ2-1	CASSFGTSGTDEQFF	TGCGCCAGCAGCTTCGGGACTAGCGGGACTGATGAGCAGTTCTTC
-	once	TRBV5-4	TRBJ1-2	CASSLGHIYGYTF	TGTGCCAGCAGCTTGGGGCATATCTATGGCTACACCTTC
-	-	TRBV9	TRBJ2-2	CASNADRNTGELFF	TGTGCCAGCAACGCCGACAGGAACACCGGGGAGCTGTTTTTT
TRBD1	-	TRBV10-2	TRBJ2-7	CASTLIQGAPYEQYF	TGCGCCAGCACTCTAATACAGGGGGCCCCCTACGAGCAGTACTTC
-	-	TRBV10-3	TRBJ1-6	CAIRKGDLNSPLHF	TGTGCCATCCGCAAGGGGGACCTAAATTCACCCCTCCACTTT